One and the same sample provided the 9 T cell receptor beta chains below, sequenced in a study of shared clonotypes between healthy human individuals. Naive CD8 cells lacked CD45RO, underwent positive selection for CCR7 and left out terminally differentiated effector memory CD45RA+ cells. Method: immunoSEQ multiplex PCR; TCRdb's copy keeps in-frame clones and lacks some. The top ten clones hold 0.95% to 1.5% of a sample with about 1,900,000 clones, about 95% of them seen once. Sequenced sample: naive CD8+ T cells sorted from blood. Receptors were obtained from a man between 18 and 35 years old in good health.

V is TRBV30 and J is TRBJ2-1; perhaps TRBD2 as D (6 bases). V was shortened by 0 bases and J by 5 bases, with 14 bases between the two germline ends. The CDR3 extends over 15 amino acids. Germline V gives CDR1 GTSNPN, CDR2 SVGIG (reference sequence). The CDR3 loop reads CAWSVLSPGDNEQFF. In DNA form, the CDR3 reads TGTGCCTGGAGTGTACTTTCCCCGGGGGACAATGAGCAGTTCTTC.

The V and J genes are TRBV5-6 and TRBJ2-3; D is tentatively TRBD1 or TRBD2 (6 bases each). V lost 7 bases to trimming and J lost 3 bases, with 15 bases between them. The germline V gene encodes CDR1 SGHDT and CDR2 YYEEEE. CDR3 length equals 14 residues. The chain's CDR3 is CASVGGGVTDTQYF. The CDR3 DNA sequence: TGTGCCAGCGTTGGGGGCGGGGTGACAGATACGCAGTATTTT.

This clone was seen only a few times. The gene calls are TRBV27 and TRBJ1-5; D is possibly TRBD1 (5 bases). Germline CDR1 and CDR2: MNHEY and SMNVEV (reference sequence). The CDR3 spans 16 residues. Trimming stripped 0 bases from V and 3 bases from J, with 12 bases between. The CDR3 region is CASSLSSGQYNQPQHF. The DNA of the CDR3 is TGTGCCAGCAGTTTATCGTCAGGGCAGTACAATCAGCCCCAGCATTTT.

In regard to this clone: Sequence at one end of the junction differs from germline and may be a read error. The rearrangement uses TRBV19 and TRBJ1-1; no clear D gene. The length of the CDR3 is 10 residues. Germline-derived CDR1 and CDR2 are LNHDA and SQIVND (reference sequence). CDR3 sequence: CASSGMFFRF. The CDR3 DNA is TGTGCCAGTAGTGGTATGTTCTTTCGCTTT.

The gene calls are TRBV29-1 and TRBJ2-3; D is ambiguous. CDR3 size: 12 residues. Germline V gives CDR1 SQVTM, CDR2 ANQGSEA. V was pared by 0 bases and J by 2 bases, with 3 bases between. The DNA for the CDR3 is TGCAGCGTTGAAGAAAACACAGATACGCAGTATTTT. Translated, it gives CSVEENTDTQYF.

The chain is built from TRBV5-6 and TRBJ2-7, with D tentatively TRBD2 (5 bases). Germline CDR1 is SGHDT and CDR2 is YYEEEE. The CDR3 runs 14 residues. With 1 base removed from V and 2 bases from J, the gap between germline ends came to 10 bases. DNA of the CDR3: TGTGCCAGCAGCTTGCGGACTTATCCCTACGAGCAGTACTTC. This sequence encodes CASSLRTYPYEQYF.

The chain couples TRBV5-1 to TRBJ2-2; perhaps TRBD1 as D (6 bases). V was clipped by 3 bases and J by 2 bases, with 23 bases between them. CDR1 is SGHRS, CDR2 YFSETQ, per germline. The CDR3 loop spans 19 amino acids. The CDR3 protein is CASSSSLGDIGRNTGELFF. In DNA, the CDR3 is TGCGCCAGCAGCTCGTCACTCGGGGACATCGGAAGAAACACCGGGGAGCTGTTTTTT.

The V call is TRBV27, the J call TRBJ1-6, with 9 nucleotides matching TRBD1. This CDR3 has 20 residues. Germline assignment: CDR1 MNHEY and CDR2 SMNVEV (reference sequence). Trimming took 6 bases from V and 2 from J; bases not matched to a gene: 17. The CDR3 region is CASSPGPGQGGPTYNSPLHF. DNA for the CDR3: TGTGCCAGCAGCCCGGGGCCGGGACAGGGAGGGCCCACCTATAATTCACCCCTCCACTTT.

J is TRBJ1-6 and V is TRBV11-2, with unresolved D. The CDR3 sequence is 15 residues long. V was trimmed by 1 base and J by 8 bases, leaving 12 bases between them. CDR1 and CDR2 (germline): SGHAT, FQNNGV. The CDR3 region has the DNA TGTGCCAGCAGCTTAGTCGGAGGGATGGATTCACCCCTCCACTTT. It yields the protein CASSLVGGMDSPLHF.